This T cell receptor beta chain was captured in a study of shared clonotypes between healthy human individuals. Study-wide context: Contributing individuals were two females and a few males aged 18 to 49. Regarding the study as a whole: Genetic and exposure-history diversity was limited by the small donor number.

Several immunoSEQ plates held equal portions of the genomic DNA taken from each subset. In the sorted-subset replicate PCRs, 150 to 200 ng DNA, 25,000 to 30,000 T cell genomes, was used. Profiling relied on immunoSEQ multiplex PCR, and the TCRdb table lists in-frame clones only, not all of them. The sample has 950,000 to 1,300,000 clones, about 75% seen once. As to this clone: As yet, its antigen is unknown.

The V and J ends lost 1 base and 5 bases respectively, with 6 bases between them. Per the germline V gene, CDR1 is SGHNT and CDR2 is YYREEE (reference sequence). The length of the CDR3 is 13 residues. The V and J genes are TRBV5-4 and TRBJ1-4; no reliable D call. The clonotype originates from a man aged 18 to 35 in good health. Sequencing was done on a sample of memory CD4+ T cells sorted from blood. Subset of the sample: CD45RA-negative fraction. The CDR3 spells CASSLQENEKLFF. The DNA for the CDR3 is TGTGCCAGCAGCTTGCAGGAAAATGAAAAACTGTTTTTT. Looking up the rest from reference TRBV5-4 and TRBJ1-4 gives the full variable domain: ETGVTQSPTHLIKTRGQQVTLRCSSQSGHNTVSWYQQALGQGPQFIFQYYREEENGRGNFPPRFSGLQFPNYSSELNVNALELDDSALYLCASSLQENEKLFFGSGTQLSVL.